The 13 T cell receptor beta chains below come from one sample, sequenced in a study of cytomegalovirus exposure and HLA in healthy donors. Use of 60 Vbeta and 13 Jbeta primers characterized the PCR. TCRdb's copy holds only in-frame clones and misses some; the assay was immunoSEQ multiplex PCR. The sample holds roughly 130,000 clones, roughly 74% seen once. Sequenced: PBMCs. The origin of the receptors is a woman aged 45-59 years in good health and CMV-seropositive.

A single count supports this clone. The chain couples TRBV6-1 to TRBJ2-2; 7 bases align to TRBD1. V gave up 6 bases and J gave up 3 bases; unmatched junction bases: 7. Per the germline V gene, CDR1 is MNHNS and CDR2 is SASEGT. The CDR3 loop spans 15 amino acids. CDR3 sequence reads: CASSERGGYTGELFF. DNA for the CDR3: TGTGCCAGCAGCGAGCGAGGGGGCTACACCGGGGAGCTGTTTTTT.

The chain recombines TRBV18 with TRBJ2-3, with 10 bases that match TRBD2. The CDR3 is made up of 12 amino acids. Losses at the gene ends were 2 bases for V and 12 bases for J; bases not matched to a gene: 2. The germline V gene has CDR1 KGHSH and CDR2 LQKENI. CDR3 protein: CASSPTSGAQYF. The DNA for the CDR3 is TGTGCCAGCTCACCAACTAGCGGGGCCCAGTATTTT.

The chain has TRBV6-5 and TRBJ1-2, with D tentatively TRBD1 (6 bases). CDR1 MNHEY and CDR2 SVGAGI come from the germline V gene. The V and J ends lost 6 bases and 6 bases respectively, with 14 bases between them. The length of the CDR3 is 13 residues. CDR3 amino acids: CASSLVAGDGYTF. The CDR3 DNA reads as TGTGCCAGCAGCCTCGTCGCAGGGGATGGCTACACCTTC.

This clone was found a few times. The chain carries TRBV7-9 and TRBJ2-2; D call uncertain. The CDR3 is 13 residues long. V was trimmed by 2 bases and J by 7 bases, leaving 8 bases between them. Germline values: CDR1 SEHNR, CDR2 FQNEAQ (reference sequence). The CDR3 region is CASSLMPVGELFF. CDR3 nucleotides: TGTGCCAGCAGCTTAATGCCGGTCGGGGAGCTGTTTTTT.

This clone has more than one count but fewer than ten. The CDR3 sequence is CASSINRGTEAFF. The CDR3 DNA is TGTGCCAGTAGTATTAACAGGGGTACTGAAGCTTTCTTT. This chain links TRBV19 with TRBJ1-1, with 7 bases matching TRBD1. The V segment lost 3 bases and the J segment 5 bases; nucleotides outside the gene matches: 3. This CDR3 is 13 amino acids long. In germline, CDR1 is LNHDA, CDR2 SQIVND (reference sequence).

This sequence joins TRBV2 and TRBJ2-4; 7 bases agree with TRBD2. The CDR3 totals 13 residues. V lost 6 bases, J lost 11 bases, and 10 bases stayed unmatched. The germline V gene encodes CDR1 SNHLY and CDR2 FYNNEI. CDR3 loop: CASSTLAVVVQYF. Here the CDR3 DNA reads TGTGCCAGCAGCACTCTAGCGGTAGTTGTTCAGTACTTC.

The J gene is TRBJ2-3, the V gene TRBV5-4; tentative D call: TRBD2 (7 bases). The ends were cut back, 4 bases at V and 2 bases at J, with 14 bases in the middle. The germline V gene encodes CDR1 SGHNT and CDR2 YYREEE (reference sequence). This CDR3 has 15 amino acids. As DNA, the CDR3 is TGTGCCAGCAGCAGCGGCGGGGGCTTCACAGATACGCAGTATTTT. Its translation is CASSSGGGFTDTQYF.

The rearrangement uses TRBV4-1 and TRBJ1-6; possible D gene TRBD1, 6 bases. The CDR3 has 16 amino acids. Germline lookup yields CDR1 MGHRA and CDR2 YSYEKL. Trimming stripped 1 base from V and 9 bases from J, with 16 bases between. DNA for the CDR3: TGCGCCAGCAGCCAAGGGACAGACCCAAGGGGTTCACCCCTCCACTTT. Its translation is CASSQGTDPRGSPLHF.

This chain links TRBV6-1 with TRBJ1-2; maybe TRBD1 (5 bases). The V gene lost 5 bases and the J gene lost 5 bases, with 6 bases spanning the gap. Germline CDR1 MNHNS, CDR2 SASEGT. This CDR3 has 11 amino acids. DNA for the CDR3: TGTGCCAGCAGTTCAGGGTATGGCTACACCTTC. This codes for CASSSGYGYTF.

The V gene is TRBV27, the J gene TRBJ1-4; TRBD1 matches at 9 bases. Germline assignment: CDR1 MNHEY and CDR2 SMNVEV (reference sequence). This CDR3 is built from 16 residues. The J segment lost 7 bases and the V segment lost 1 base, leaving 7 bases of the junction unmatched. CDR3 sequence reads: CASSLFGTGRSEKLFF. Written as DNA, the CDR3 is TGTGCCAGCAGTTTATTTGGGACAGGGAGGAGTGAAAAACTGTTTTTT.

The rearrangement joins TRBV11-3 to TRBJ2-3; 11 nucleotides agree with TRBD2. This CDR3 has 14 amino acids. Unmatched junction bases numbered 1, after V lost 6 bases and J lost 2 bases. In germline, CDR1 is SGHNT, CDR2 YENEEA. CDR3 loop: CASSSGGVTDTQYF. The CDR3 nucleotides read TGTGCCAGCAGTAGCGGGGGGGTCACAGATACGCAGTATTTT. The full variable domain, with the rest looked up from reference TRBV11-3 and TRBJ2-3, is EAGVVQSPRYKIIEKKQPVAFWCNPISGHNTLYWYLQNLGQGPELLIRYENEEAVDDSQLPKDRFSAERLKGVDSTLKIQPAELGDSAVYLCASSSGGVTDTQYFGPGTRLTVL.

This clone occurred once. The J gene is TRBJ2-2, the V gene TRBV5-1; perhaps TRBD1 as D (6 bases). Germline assignment: CDR1 SGHRS and CDR2 YFSETQ. This CDR3 is 13 amino acids long. V lost 4 bases, J lost 5 bases, and 9 bases lay in between. As DNA, the CDR3 is TGCGCCAGCAGCCACGGACAGACCGGGGAGCTGTTTTTT. Amino acid sequence: CASSHGQTGELFF. Filled out from reference TRBV5-1 and TRBJ2-2, the complete variable domain reads KAGVTQTPRYLIKTRGQQVTLSCSPISGHRSVSWYQQTPGQGLQFLFEYFSETQRNKGNFPGRFSGRQFSNSRSEMNVSTLELGDSALYLCASSHGQTGELFFGEGSRLTVL.

The chain has TRBV11-2 and TRBJ1-2; 8 nucleotides line up with TRBD1. Germline V lookup: CDR1 SGHAT, CDR2 FQNNGV. The CDR3 spans 14 residues. Trimming at V came to 5 bases and at J to 5 bases, leaving 7 bases not matched to a gene. CDR3 amino acids: CASSPGTGSYGYTF. In DNA form, the CDR3 reads TGTGCCAGCAGCCCCGGGACAGGATCATATGGCTACACCTTC.